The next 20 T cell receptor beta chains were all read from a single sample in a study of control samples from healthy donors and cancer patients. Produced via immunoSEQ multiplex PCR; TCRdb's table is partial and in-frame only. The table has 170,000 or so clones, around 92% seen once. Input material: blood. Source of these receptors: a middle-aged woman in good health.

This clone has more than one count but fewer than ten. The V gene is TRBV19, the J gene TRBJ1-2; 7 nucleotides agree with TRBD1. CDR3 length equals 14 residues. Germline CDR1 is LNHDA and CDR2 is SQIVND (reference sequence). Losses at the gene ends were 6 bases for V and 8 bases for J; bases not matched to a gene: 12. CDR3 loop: CASSATGFGLGYTF. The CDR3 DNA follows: TGTGCCAGTAGCGCGACAGGGTTTGGTTTAGGCTACACCTTC. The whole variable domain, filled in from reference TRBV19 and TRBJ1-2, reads DGGITQSPKYLFRKEGQNVTLSCEQNLNHDAMYWYRQDPGQGLRLIYYSQIVNDFQKGDIAEGYSVSREKKESFPLTVTSAQKNPTAFYLCASSATGFGLGYTFGSGTRLTVV.

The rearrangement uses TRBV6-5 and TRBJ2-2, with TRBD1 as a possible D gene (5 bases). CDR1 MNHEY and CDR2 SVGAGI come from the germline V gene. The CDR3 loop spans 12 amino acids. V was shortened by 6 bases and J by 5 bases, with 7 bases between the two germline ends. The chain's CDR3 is CASRKGTGELFF. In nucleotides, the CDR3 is TGTGCCAGCAGGAAGGGGACCGGGGAGCTGTTTTTT.

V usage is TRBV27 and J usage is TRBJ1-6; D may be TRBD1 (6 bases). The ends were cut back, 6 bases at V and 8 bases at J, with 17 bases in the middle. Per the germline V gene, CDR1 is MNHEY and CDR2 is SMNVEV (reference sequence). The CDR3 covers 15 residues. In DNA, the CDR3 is TGTGCCAGCAGGCCAACAGGGTTTGATTATTCACCCCTCCACTTT. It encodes CASRPTGFDYSPLHF.

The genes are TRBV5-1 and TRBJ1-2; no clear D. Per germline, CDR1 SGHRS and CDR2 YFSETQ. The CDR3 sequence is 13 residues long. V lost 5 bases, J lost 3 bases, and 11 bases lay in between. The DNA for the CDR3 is TGCGCCAGCAGTAATGGCTTTGACTATGGCTACACCTTC. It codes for CASSNGFDYGYTF.

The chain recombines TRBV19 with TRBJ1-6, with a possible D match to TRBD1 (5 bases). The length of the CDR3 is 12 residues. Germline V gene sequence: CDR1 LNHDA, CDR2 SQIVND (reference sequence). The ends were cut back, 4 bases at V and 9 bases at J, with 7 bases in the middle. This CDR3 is CASSSGGSPLHF. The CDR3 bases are TGTGCCAGTAGTAGCGGGGGTTCACCCCTCCACTTT.

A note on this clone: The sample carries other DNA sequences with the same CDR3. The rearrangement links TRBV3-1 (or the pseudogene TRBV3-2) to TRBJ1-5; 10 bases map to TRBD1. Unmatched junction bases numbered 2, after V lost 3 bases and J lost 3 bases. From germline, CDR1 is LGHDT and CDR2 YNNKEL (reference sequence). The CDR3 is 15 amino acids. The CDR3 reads CASSQGTGVNQPQHF. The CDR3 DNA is TGTGCCAGCAGCCAGGGGACAGGGGTCAATCAGCCCCAGCATTTT.

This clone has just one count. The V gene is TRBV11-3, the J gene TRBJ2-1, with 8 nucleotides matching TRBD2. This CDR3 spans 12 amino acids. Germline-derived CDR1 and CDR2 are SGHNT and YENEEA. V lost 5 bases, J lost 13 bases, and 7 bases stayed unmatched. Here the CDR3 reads CASSPSGSEQFF. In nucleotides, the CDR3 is TGTGCCAGCAGCCCTAGCGGGTCAGAACAGTTCTTC.

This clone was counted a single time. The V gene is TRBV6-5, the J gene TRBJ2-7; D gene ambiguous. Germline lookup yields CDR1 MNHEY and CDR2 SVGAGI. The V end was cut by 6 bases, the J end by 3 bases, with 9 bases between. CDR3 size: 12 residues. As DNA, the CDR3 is TGTGCCAGCAGCCGCCTCGGCTACGAGCAGTACTTC. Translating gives CASSRLGYEQYF.

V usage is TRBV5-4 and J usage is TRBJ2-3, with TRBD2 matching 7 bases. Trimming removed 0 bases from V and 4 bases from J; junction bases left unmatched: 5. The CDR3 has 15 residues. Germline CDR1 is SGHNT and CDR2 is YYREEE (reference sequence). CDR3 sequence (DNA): TGTGCCAGCAGCTTGGGGGCAGGGAGGGCAGATACGCAGTATTTT. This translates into CASSLGAGRADTQYF. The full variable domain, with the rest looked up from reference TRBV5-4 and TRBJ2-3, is ETGVTQSPTHLIKTRGQQVTLRCSSQSGHNTVSWYQQALGQGPQFIFQYYREEENGRGNFPPRFSGLQFPNYSSELNVNALELDDSALYLCASSLGAGRADTQYFGPGTRLTVL.

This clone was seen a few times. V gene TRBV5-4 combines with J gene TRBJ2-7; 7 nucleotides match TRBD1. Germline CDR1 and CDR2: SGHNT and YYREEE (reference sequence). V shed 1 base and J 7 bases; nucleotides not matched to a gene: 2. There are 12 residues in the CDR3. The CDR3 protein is CASSLTGVEQYF. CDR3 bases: TGTGCCAGCAGCTTGACAGGGGTAGAGCAGTACTTC.

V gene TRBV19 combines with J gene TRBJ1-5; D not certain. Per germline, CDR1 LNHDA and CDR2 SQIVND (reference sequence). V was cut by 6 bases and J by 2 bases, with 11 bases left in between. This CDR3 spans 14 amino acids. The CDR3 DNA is TGTGCCAGTAGGGTGCCCTGGGGCAATCAGCCCCAGCATTTT. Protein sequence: CASRVPWGNQPQHF.

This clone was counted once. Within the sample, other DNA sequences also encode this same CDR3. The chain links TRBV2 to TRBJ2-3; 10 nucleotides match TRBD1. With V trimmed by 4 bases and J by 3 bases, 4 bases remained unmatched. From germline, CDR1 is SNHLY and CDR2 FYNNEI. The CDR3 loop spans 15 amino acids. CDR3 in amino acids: CASSGRTGGTDTQYF. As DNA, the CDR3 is TGTGCCAGCAGTGGACGGACAGGGGGAACAGATACGCAGTATTTT.

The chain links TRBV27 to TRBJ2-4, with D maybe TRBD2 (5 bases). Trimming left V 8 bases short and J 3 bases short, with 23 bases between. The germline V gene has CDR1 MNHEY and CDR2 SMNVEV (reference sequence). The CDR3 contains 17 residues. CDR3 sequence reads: CASSKYPGNWDKNIQYF. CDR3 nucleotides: TGTGCCAGCTCGAAATATCCGGGAAATTGGGACAAAAACATTCAGTACTTC.

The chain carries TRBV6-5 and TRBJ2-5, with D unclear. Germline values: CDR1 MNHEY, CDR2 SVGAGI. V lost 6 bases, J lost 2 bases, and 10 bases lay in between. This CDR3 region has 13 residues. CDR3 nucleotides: TGTGCCAGCAGCCCCCCGGGTCAAGAGACCCAGTACTTC. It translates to CASSPPGQETQYF.

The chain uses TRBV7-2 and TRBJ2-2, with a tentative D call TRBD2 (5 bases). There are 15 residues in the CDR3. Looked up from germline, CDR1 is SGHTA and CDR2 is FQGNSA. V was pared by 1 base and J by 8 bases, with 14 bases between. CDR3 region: CASSLGRSGSGELFF. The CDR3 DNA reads TGTGCCAGCAGCTTAGGACGCTCGGGGTCTGGGGAGCTGTTTTTT.

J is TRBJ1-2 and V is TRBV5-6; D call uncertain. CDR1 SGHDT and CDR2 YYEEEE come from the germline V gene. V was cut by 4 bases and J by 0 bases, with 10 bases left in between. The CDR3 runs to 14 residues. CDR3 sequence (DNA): TGTGCCAGCAGCGTCCTACAAGCTAACTATGGCTACACCTTC. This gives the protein CASSVLQANYGYTF.

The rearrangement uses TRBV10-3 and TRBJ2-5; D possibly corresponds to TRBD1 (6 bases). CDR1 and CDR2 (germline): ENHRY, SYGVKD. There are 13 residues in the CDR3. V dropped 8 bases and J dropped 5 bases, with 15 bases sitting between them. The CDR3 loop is CAIAVRGRETQYF. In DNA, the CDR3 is TGTGCCATCGCAGTCAGGGGACGGGAGACCCAGTACTTC.

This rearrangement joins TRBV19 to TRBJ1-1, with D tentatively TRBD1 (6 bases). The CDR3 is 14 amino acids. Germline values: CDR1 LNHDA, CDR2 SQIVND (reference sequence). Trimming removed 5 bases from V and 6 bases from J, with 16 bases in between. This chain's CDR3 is CASSDVTGRAEAFF. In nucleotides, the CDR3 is TGTGCCAGTAGTGATGTTACAGGGAGGGCTGAAGCTTTCTTT.

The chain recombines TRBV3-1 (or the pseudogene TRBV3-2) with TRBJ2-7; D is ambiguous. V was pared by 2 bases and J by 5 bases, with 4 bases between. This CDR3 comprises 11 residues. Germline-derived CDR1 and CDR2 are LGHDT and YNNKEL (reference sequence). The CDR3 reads CASSQQDEQYF. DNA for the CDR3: TGTGCCAGCAGCCAACAGGACGAGCAGTACTTC.

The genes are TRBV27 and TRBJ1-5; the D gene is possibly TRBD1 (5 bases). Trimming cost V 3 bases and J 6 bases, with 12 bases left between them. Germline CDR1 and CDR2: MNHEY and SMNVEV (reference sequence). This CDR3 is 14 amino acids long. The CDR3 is CASSFRANIQPQHF. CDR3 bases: TGTGCCAGCAGTTTCAGGGCAAATATTCAGCCCCAGCATTTT.